The 21 T cell receptor beta chains below come from one sample, sequenced in a study of blood T cell repertoires in COVID-19. Generated by immunoSEQ multiplex PCR, the TCRdb table keeps only in-frame clones and is missing some. The sample holds 200,000 to 250,000 clones, approximately 80% seen once. The source material was PBMCs or T cells enriched from blood (not recorded which). The receptor source for this set is a middle-aged woman with acute COVID-19.

V gene TRBV12-3 or TRBV12-4 combines with J gene TRBJ2-5; the D is unclear. The CDR3 extends over 12 amino acids. Deletions cut 1 base from V and 5 bases from J, with 5 bases between. DNA of the CDR3: TGTGCCAGCAGTTTAGGGCGGGAGACCCAGTACTTC. Its translation is CASSLGRETQYF.

This clone was seen once. The J gene is TRBJ1-6, the V gene TRBV27; D gene uncertain. The CDR3 sequence is 15 residues long. The V end was cut by 6 bases, the J end by 10 bases, with 19 bases between. Per germline, CDR1 MNHEY and CDR2 SMNVEV (reference sequence). CDR3 region: CASSPRDGWSSPLHF. CDR3 nucleotide sequence: TGTGCCAGCAGCCCGCGAGACGGGTGGAGCTCACCCCTCCACTTT.

This chain links TRBV25-1 with TRBJ2-7, with TRBD1 matching over 7 bases. Trimming at V came to 5 bases and at J to 1 base, leaving 2 bases not matched to a gene. This CDR3 has 13 amino acids. The V gene's germline CDR1 is MGHDK and CDR2 SYGVNS. Here the CDR3 reads CASSKQGSYEQYF. DNA of the CDR3: TGTGCCAGCAGTAAACAGGGGTCCTACGAGCAGTACTTC.

The J gene is TRBJ2-1, the V gene TRBV9; the match to TRBD2 covers 8 bases. Trimming at V came to 3 bases and at J to 5 bases, leaving 10 bases not matched to a gene. Germline CDR1 reads SGDLS; CDR2 reads YYNGEE. The CDR3 totals 16 residues. The CDR3, as DNA: TGTGCCAGCAGCGCCCCAGGGACCGGGGGGGACAATGAGCAGTTCTTC. Translating it yields CASSAPGTGGDNEQFF.

The rearrangement uses TRBV29-1 and TRBJ1-1; D might be TRBD1 (5 bases). The CDR3 is made up of 13 amino acids. With 8 bases removed from V and 0 bases from J, the gap between germline ends came to 13 bases. CDR1 SQVTM and CDR2 ANQGSEA come from the germline V gene. CDR3 DNA sequence: TGCAGCTCCAGGGATTTTTTGAACACTGAAGCTTTCTTT. It encodes CSSRDFLNTEAFF.

V gene TRBV27 combines with J gene TRBJ2-6, with no clear D. Trimming took 5 bases from V and 2 from J, leaving 4 bases between them. The CDR3 totals 13 residues. CDR1 MNHEY and CDR2 SMNVEV come from the germline V gene (reference sequence). The CDR3 DNA follows: TGTGCCAGCAGTACGGCTGGGGCCAACGTCCTGACTTTC. Translation: CASSTAGANVLTF.

This clone is a singleton in its sample. The chain combines TRBV29-1 with TRBJ1-3; D is unresolved. V was shortened by 1 base and J by 0 bases, with 7 bases between the two germline ends. The CDR3 contains 14 residues. CDR1 and CDR2 (germline): SQVTM, ANQGSEA. CDR3 residues: CSVEAQNSGNTIYF. CDR3 bases: TGCAGCGTTGAAGCACAGAACTCTGGAAACACCATATATTTT.

The V gene is TRBV24-1, the J gene TRBJ1-2; D perhaps matches TRBD1 (6 bases). V was pared by 3 bases and J by 7 bases, with 17 bases between. Germline V gene sequence: CDR1 KGHDR, CDR2 SFDVKD. This CDR3 is built from 15 residues. CDR3 region: CATSDPTGSGRGYTF. CDR3 nucleotide sequence: TGTGCCACCAGTGATCCGACAGGTTCAGGTCGTGGCTACACCTTC.

This chain joins TRBV7-9 and TRBJ2-1; 10 positions match TRBD2. Germline V gives CDR1 SEHNR, CDR2 FQNEAQ (reference sequence). The CDR3 consists of 14 residues. V lost 4 bases and J lost 8; bases outside the gene matches: 5. Written as DNA, the CDR3 is TGTGCCAGCAGCTCCTTAGCGGGAGGACATGAGCAGTTCTTC. As protein: CASSSLAGGHEQFF.

The sample holds one count of this clone. This chain connects TRBV30 to TRBJ2-5; 7 bases are a match to TRBD2. The CDR3 loop spans 13 amino acids. Germline trimming cut 2 bases from V and 4 bases from J; bases unmatched to any gene: 4. The germline gives CDR1 GTSNPN, CDR2 SVGIG (reference sequence). In nucleotides, the CDR3 is TGTGCCTGGAGTAGAATAGCGGGAGAGACCCAGTACTTC. This sequence encodes CAWSRIAGETQYF. Complete variable domain (other parts from reference TRBV30 and TRBJ2-5): SQTIHQWPATLVQPVGSPLSLECTVEGTSNPNLYWYRQAAGRGLQLLFYSVGIGQISSEVPQNLSASRPQDRQFILSSKKLLLSDSGFYLCAWSRIAGETQYFGPGTRLLVL.

This rearrangement joins TRBV7-3 to TRBJ2-2; TRBD2 aligns across 10 bases. V shed 3 bases and J 4 bases; nucleotides not matched to a gene: 5. This CDR3 spans 16 amino acids. The V gene's germline CDR1 is SGHTA and CDR2 FQGTGA. CDR3 nucleotides: TGTGCCAGCAGCTTCCGAGCGGGAGGGTCCACCGGGGAGCTGTTTTTT. Translated: CASSFRAGGSTGELFF. Using reference TRBV7-3 and TRBJ2-2 for the parts outside the CDR3, the full variable domain is GAGVSQTPSNKVTEKGKYVELRCDPISGHTALYWYRQSLGQGPEFLIYFQGTGAADDSGLPNDRFFAVRPEGSVSTLKIQRTERGDSAVYLCASSFRAGGSTGELFFGEGSRLTVL.

As regards this clone: The junction departs from the called germline gene at one end, perhaps through a read error. J is TRBJ1-2 and V is TRBV4-1; TRBD1 agrees at 9 bases. Germline CDR1 MGHRA, CDR2 YSYEKL. This CDR3 is built from 13 residues. CDR3 sequence: CASSRQLQGAQAF. The CDR3 DNA reads as TGCGCCAGCAGCCGACAACTACAGGGGGCACAAGCCTTC.

This clone was detected only once. The chain uses TRBV27 and TRBJ2-1; 8 nucleotides line up with TRBD2. Germline V gene lookup returns CDR1 MNHEY and CDR2 SMNVEV (reference sequence). V shed 3 bases and J 5 bases; nucleotides not matched to a gene: 6. The CDR3 runs 15 residues. The CDR3 DNA reads TGTGCCAGCAGTTTTGGGGCGGGAGGTCACAATGAGCAGTTCTTC. Translation gives CASSFGAGGHNEQFF.

This clone appeared a few times. V is TRBV4-2 and J is TRBJ1-1; 8 bases are shared with TRBD1. The junction had 7 bases not matched to a gene; V was cut back by 4 bases and J by 3 bases. CDR1 is LGHNA and CDR2 is YNFKEQ in the germline V gene. The CDR3 contains 15 residues. CDR3 nucleotide sequence: TGTGCCAGCAGCCCTCAGACAGGGGAGTACACTGAAGCTTTCTTT. This encodes CASSPQTGEYTEAFF.

The chain combines TRBV5-1 with TRBJ1-2; D may be TRBD1 (5 bases). V gave up 0 bases and J gave up 8 bases, with 20 bases separating them. Per germline, CDR1 SGHRS and CDR2 YFSETQ. The CDR3 contains 16 residues. Here the CDR3 DNA reads TGCGCCAGCAGCTTGGATTATGGGACTAAGAGGGAAGGCTACACCTTC. This codes for CASSLDYGTKREGYTF. Drawing the rest from reference TRBV5-1 and TRBJ1-2, the complete variable domain is KAGVTQTPRYLIKTRGQQVTLSCSPISGHRSVSWYQQTPGQGLQFLFEYFSETQRNKGNFPGRFSGRQFSNSRSEMNVSTLELGDSALYLCASSLDYGTKREGYTFGSGTRLTVV.

The chain is built from TRBV4-2 and TRBJ1-4, with unresolved D. CDR1 and CDR2 from the germline V gene are LGHNA and YNFKEQ. The CDR3 consists of 15 residues. V lost 1 base to trimming and J lost 4 bases, with 10 bases between them. CDR3 sequence reads: CASSQGTDVNEKLFF. The CDR3 region has the DNA TGTGCCAGCAGCCAAGGAACTGATGTTAATGAAAAACTGTTTTTT.

The V call is TRBV6-2 or TRBV6-3, the J call TRBJ1-1; no clear D. Germline V gives CDR1 MNHEY, CDR2 SVGEGT. Between the trimmed V and J ends, which lost 6 bases and 3 bases, there was a span of 20 bases. The CDR3 is 16 residues long. CDR3 sequence (DNA): TGTGCCAGCAGCCCTCTCGAGCGGCTGATTGACACTGAAGCTTTCTTT. Amino acids: CASSPLERLIDTEAFF.

This chain connects TRBV2 to TRBJ2-1; 13 bases are shared with TRBD2. The CDR3 extends over 17 amino acids. The V and J ends lost 5 bases and 6 bases, in that order; junction bases with no gene match: 10. Germline V gene sequence: CDR1 SNHLY, CDR2 FYNNEI. The CDR3 loop reads CASSILAGGPSGNEQFF. The CDR3 nucleotides are TGTGCCAGCAGTATACTAGCGGGGGGGCCTTCTGGCAATGAGCAGTTCTTC. Combining the CDR3 with reference TRBV2 and TRBJ2-1 gives the whole variable domain EPEVTQTPSHQVTQMGQEVILRCVPISNHLYFYWYRQILGQKVEFLVSFYNNEISEKSEIFDDQFSVERPDGSNFTLKIRSTKLEDSAMYFCASSILAGGPSGNEQFFGPGTRLTVL.

The genes are TRBV30 and TRBJ2-2, with a possible D match to TRBD1 (6 bases). The CDR3 length is 13 residues. CDR1 is GTSNPN, CDR2 SVGIG, per germline (reference sequence). V was pared by 3 bases and J by 6 bases, with 11 bases between. The CDR3 DNA follows: TGTGCCTGGAGACAGGGTGTGGCCGGGGAGCTGTTTTTT. Translation: CAWRQGVAGELFF.

Many counts were recorded for this clone. The gene calls are TRBV28 and TRBJ2-5; 7 nucleotides line up with TRBD1. The CDR3 sequence is 19 residues long. V shed 2 bases and J 2 bases; nucleotides not matched to a gene: 17. CDR1 MDHEN and CDR2 SYDVKM come from the germline V gene. The CDR3 is CASSLEFLYGTDIQETQYF. The CDR3 nucleotides read TGTGCCAGCAGTTTAGAATTTTTGTACGGGACAGATATTCAAGAGACCCAGTACTTC. The variable domain in full, completed from reference TRBV28 and TRBJ2-5, reads DVKVTQSSRYLVKRTGEKVFLECVQDMDHENMFWYRQDPGLGLRLIYFSYDVKMKEKGDIPEGYSVSREKKERFSLILESASTNQTSMYLCASSLEFLYGTDIQETQYFGPGTRLLVL.

The chain uses TRBV13 and TRBJ2-1, with 14 positions matching TRBD2. V trimming: 5 bases; J trimming: 7 bases; junction bases outside the gene matches: 10. The CDR3 is 17 amino acids. Germline CDR1 and CDR2: PRHDT and FYEKMQ (reference sequence). In nucleotides, the CDR3 is TGTGCCAGCAGCACCTGGACTAGCGGGAGGATGGGGAATGAGCAGTTCTTC. This encodes CASSTWTSGRMGNEQFF. Complete variable domain (other parts from reference TRBV13 and TRBJ2-1): AAGVIQSPRHLIKEKRETATLKCYPIPRHDTVYWYQQGPGQDPQFLISFYEKMQSDKGSIPDRFSAQQFSDYHSELNMSSLELGDSALYFCASSTWTSGRMGNEQFFGPGTRLTVL.